The 5 T cell receptor beta chains reported below all come from one sample, sequenced in a study of a mutant IDH1 vaccine in newly diagnosed glioma. No antigen is known for these receptors. The data were produced by immunoSEQ multiplex PCR, yet TCRdb's version contains in-frame clones alone and is incomplete. The repertoire holds about 69,000 clones, with around nine tenths as singletons. The sample's time point: week 35, safety follow-up. The investigators gave 300 ug of mutant IDH1 20-mer peptide in each vaccine dose, together with topical imiquimod. Sequences were derived from PBMCs, sampled from a glioma patient whose treatment included an IDH1 peptide vaccine. The receptors here all came from a man aged 30-40 years with glioma.

V gene TRBV28 combines with J gene TRBJ2-7, with D perhaps matching TRBD1 (6 bases). Trimming shortened V by 6 bases and J by 5 bases, and 14 bases separated the two germline ends. From germline, CDR1 is MDHEN and CDR2 SYDVKM. The CDR3 extends over 13 amino acids. The CDR3 sequence: CASRPQWDNEQYF. CDR3 in DNA: TGTGCCAGCAGGCCCCAATGGGACAACGAGCAGTACTTC. The full variable domain, with the rest looked up from reference TRBV28 and TRBJ2-7, is DVKVTQSSRYLVKRTGEKVFLECVQDMDHENMFWYRQDPGLGLRLIYFSYDVKMKEKGDIPEGYSVSREKKERFSLILESASTNQTSMYLCASRPQWDNEQYFGPGTRLTVT.

This chain uses TRBV19 with TRBJ2-3; 8 nucleotides match TRBD1. The CDR3 is 15 residues long. V lost 6 bases to trimming and J lost 5 bases; unmatched junction nucleotides: 10. Germline V gene sequence: CDR1 LNHDA, CDR2 SQIVND (reference sequence). The CDR3 sequence is CASSQGARIGDTQYF. In DNA, the CDR3 is TGTGCCAGTAGCCAGGGGGCGCGAATCGGAGATACGCAGTATTTT.

The rearrangement joins TRBV27 to TRBJ2-1, with no clear D. Germline lookup yields CDR1 MNHEY and CDR2 SMNVEV (reference sequence). Trimming removed 4 bases from V and 4 bases from J, with 5 bases in between. The CDR3 consists of 12 residues. Here the CDR3 reads CASSSYYNEQFF. CDR3 nucleotide sequence: TGTGCCAGCAGTTCCTATTACAATGAGCAGTTCTTC.

The chain links TRBV10-3 to TRBJ1-1; D gene unclear. The germline gives CDR1 ENHRY, CDR2 SYGVKD. V dropped 2 bases and J dropped 5 bases, with 6 bases sitting between them. The CDR3 has 12 amino acids. CDR3 sequence: CAISEPGTEAFF. DNA of the CDR3: TGTGCCATCAGTGAGCCCGGGACTGAAGCTTTCTTT.

The rearrangement joins TRBV19 to TRBJ1-1, with TRBD1 as a possible D gene (6 bases). The V end was cut by 1 base, the J end by 1 base, with 19 bases between. This CDR3 spans 18 amino acids. From germline, CDR1 is LNHDA and CDR2 SQIVND (reference sequence). The CDR3 nucleotides read TGTGCCAGTAGTATAGTTCCGGGACAACTTTCGGGGAACACTGAAGCTTTCTTT. The encoded protein is CASSIVPGQLSGNTEAFF. Variable domain in full (rest from reference TRBV19 and TRBJ1-1): DGGITQSPKYLFRKEGQNVTLSCEQNLNHDAMYWYRQDPGQGLRLIYYSQIVNDFQKGDIAEGYSVSREKKESFPLTVTSAQKNPTAFYLCASSIVPGQLSGNTEAFFGQGTRLTVV.